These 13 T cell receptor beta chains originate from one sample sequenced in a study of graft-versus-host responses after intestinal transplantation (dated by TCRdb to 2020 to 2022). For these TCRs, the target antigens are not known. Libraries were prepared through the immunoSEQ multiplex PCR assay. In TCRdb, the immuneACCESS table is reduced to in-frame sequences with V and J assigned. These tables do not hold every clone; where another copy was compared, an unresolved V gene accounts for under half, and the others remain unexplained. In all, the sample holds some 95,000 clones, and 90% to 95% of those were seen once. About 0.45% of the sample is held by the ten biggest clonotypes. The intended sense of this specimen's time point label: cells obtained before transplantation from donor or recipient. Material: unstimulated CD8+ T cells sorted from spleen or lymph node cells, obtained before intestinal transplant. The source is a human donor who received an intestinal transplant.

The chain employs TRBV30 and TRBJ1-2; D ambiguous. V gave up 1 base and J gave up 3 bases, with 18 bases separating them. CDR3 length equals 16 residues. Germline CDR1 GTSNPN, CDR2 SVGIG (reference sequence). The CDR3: CAWSDLPMRPDYGYTF. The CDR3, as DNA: TGTGCCTGGAGTGACCTTCCAATGAGGCCAGACTATGGCTACACCTTC. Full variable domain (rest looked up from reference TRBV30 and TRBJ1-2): SQTIHQWPATLVQPVGSPLSLECTVEGTSNPNLYWYRQAAGRGLQLLFYSVGIGQISSEVPQNLSASRPQDRQFILSSKKLLLSDSGFYLCAWSDLPMRPDYGYTFGSGTRLTVV.

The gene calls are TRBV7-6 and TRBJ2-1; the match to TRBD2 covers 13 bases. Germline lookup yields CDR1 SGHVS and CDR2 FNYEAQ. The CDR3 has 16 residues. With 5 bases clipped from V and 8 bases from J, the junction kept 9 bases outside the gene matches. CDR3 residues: CASSATSGRAMDEQFF. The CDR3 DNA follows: TGTGCCAGCAGCGCTACTAGCGGGAGGGCCATGGATGAGCAGTTCTTC.

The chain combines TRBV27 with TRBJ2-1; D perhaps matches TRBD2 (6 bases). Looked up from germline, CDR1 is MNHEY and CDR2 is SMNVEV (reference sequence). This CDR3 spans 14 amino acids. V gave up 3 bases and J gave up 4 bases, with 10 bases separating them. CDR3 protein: CASSFRESYNEQFF. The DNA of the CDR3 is TGTGCCAGCAGTTTCCGGGAGTCTTACAATGAGCAGTTCTTC.

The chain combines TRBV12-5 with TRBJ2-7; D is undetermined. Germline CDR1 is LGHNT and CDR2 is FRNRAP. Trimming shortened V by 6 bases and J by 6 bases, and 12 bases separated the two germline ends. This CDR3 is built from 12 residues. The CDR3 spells CASGLTELEQYF. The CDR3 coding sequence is TGTGCTAGTGGCTTGACTGAACTCGAGCAGTACTTC.

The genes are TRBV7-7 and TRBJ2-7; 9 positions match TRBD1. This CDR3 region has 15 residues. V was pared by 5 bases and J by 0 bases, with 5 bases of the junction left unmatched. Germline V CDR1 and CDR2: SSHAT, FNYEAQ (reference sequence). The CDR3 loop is CASSPGTGPSYEQYF. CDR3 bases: TGTGCCAGCAGCCCGGGGACAGGGCCCTCCTACGAGCAGTACTTC.

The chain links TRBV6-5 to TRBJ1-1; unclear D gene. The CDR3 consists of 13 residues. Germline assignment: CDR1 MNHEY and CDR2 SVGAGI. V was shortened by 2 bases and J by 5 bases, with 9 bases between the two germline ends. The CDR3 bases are TGTGCCAGCAGTTACAGCCGCGGGACTGAAGCTTTCTTT. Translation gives CASSYSRGTEAFF.

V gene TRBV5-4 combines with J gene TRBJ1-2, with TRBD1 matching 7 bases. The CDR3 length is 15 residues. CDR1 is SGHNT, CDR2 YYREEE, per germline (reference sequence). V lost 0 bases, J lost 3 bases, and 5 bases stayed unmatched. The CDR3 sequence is CASSLGTGGHYGYTF. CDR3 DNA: TGTGCCAGCAGCTTGGGGACAGGTGGACACTATGGCTACACCTTC.

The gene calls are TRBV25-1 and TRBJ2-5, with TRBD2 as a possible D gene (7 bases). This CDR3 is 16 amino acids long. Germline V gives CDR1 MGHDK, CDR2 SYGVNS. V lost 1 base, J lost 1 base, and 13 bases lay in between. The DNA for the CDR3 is TGTGCCAGCAGTGAATGGGGTGCGGGGGCCCAAGAGACCCAGTACTTC. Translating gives CASSEWGAGAQETQYF.

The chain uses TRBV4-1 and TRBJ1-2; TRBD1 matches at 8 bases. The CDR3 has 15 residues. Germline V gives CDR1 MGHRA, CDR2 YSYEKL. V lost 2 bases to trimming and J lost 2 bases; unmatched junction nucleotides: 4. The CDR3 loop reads CASSQWTGRNYGYTF. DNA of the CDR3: TGCGCCAGCAGCCAATGGACAGGGAGAAACTATGGCTACACCTTC.

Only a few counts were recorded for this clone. CDR3 in amino acids: CASSADSYEQYF. As DNA, the CDR3 is TGTGCCAGCAGTGCCGACAGCTACGAGCAGTACTTC. The chain joins TRBV6-5 to TRBJ2-7; D is possibly TRBD1 (5 bases). V shed 5 bases and J shed 3 bases, with 8 bases lying between them. Germline CDR1 reads MNHEY; CDR2 reads SVGAGI. The CDR3 loop spans 12 amino acids.

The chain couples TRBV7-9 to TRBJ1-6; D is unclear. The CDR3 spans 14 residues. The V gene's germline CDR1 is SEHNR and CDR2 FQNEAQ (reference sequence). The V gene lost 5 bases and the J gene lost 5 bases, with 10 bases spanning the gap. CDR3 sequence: CASSPDWDNSPLHF. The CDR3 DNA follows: TGTGCCAGCAGCCCGGACTGGGATAATTCACCCCTCCACTTT.

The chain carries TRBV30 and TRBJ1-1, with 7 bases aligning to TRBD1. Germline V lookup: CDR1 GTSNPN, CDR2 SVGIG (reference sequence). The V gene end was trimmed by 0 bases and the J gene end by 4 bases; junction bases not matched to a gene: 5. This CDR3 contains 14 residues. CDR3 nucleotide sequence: TGTGCCTGGAGTGTACAGGGGTTCGGCACTGAAGCTTTCTTT. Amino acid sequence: CAWSVQGFGTEAFF.

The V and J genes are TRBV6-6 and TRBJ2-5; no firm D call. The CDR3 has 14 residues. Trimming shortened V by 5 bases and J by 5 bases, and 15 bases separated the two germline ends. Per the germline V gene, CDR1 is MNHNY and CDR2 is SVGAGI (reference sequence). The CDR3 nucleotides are TGTGCCAGCAGTATTATAAAAATTCGGGAGACCCAGTACTTC. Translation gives CASSIIKIRETQYF.